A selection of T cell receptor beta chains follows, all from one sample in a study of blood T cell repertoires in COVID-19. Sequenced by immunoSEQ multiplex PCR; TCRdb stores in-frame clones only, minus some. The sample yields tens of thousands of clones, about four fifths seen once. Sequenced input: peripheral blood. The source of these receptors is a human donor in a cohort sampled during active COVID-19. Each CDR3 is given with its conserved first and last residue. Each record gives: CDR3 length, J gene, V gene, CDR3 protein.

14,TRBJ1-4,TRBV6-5,CASRPTGGSEKLFF
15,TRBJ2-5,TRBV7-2,CASSATTGFYETQYF
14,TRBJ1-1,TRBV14,CASSQLTSAREAFF
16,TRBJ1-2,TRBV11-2,CASSFTEDRGYYGYTF
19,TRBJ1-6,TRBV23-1,CASSPHFGGVSSYNSPLHF
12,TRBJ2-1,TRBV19,CASSMSAGGPFF
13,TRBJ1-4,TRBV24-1,CATSQGQSEKLFF
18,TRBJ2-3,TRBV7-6,CASSLGLAGGASTDTQYF
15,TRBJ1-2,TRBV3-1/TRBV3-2,CASSVATGSIGGYTF
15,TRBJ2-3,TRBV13,CASSITSGGTDTQYF
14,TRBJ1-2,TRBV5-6,CASSSIYRAGGYTF
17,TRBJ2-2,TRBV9,CASSVAGGARRTGELFF
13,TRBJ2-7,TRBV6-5,CASRTGGAYEQYF
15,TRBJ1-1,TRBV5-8,CASGQPGHKNTEAFF
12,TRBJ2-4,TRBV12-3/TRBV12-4,CASSTGTGLVWF
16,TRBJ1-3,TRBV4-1,CASSRELQASGNTIYF
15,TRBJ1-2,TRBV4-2,CASSQEGAEGYGYTF
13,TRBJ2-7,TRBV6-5,CASTRFRGYEQYF
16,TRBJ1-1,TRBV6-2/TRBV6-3,CASSQNPSGVGTEAFF
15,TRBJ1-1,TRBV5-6,CASSLLYDRGTEAFF
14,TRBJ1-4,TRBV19,CASSVGQGIRKLFF
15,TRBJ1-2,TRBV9,CASSLADRANYGYTF
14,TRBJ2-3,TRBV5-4,CASSDTGFPDTQYF
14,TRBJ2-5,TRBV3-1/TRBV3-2,CASSLPRFPETQYF
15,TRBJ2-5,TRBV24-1,CATSDPGQGQETQYF
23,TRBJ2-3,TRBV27,CASSLSFGGQGARSEKLTDTQYF
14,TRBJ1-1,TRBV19,CASSIGTLNTEAFF
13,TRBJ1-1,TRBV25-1,CASQTGRRSEAFF
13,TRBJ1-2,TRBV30,CAWSVASVYGYTF
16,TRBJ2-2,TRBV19,CASSIWRGRDTGELFF
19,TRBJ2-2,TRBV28,CASSFWAGTFSRKTGELFF
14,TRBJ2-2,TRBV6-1,CASSEDRETGELFF
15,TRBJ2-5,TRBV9,CASSVSSGGRETQYF
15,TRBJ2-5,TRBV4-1,CASSQDHRRQETQYF
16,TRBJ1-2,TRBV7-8,CASSLERTGAYYGYTF
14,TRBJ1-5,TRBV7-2,CASRSGTGNQPQHF
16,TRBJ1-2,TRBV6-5,CASSYSRAGGSYGYTF
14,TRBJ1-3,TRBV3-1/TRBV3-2,CASSDRGAGNTIYF
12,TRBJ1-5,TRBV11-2,CASSLYGQPQHF
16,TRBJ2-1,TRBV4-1,CASSLFPAGGLNEQFF
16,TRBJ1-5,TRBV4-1,CASSQRGAGGNQPQHF
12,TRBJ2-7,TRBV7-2,CASSQVIYEQYF
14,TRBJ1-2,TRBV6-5,CASSYSRGYYGYTF
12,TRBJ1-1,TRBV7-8,CASSLDKSEAFF
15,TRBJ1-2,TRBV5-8,CASRPTGYMDYGYTF
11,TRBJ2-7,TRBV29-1,CSAGQNYEQYF
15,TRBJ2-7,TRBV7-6,CASSGLAGTSYEQYF
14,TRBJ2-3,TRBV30,CAWTRGAHTDTQYF
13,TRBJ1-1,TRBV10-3,CAISDDRNTEAFF
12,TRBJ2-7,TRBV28,CASSLQGAEQYF
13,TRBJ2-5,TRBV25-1,CASSAPGGETQYF
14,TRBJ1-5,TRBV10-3,CATQGEKGSQPQHF
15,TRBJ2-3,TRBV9,CASSVAATAGDTQYF
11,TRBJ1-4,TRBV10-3,CAVAGEEKLFF
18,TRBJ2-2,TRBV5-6,CASSSKRYDRAYTGELFF
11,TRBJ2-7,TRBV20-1,CSAKETYEQYF
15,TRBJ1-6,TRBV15,CATSRVRTDNSPLHF
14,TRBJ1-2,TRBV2,CASSLTRVNYGYTF
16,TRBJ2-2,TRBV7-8,CASSLAGRGGAGELFF